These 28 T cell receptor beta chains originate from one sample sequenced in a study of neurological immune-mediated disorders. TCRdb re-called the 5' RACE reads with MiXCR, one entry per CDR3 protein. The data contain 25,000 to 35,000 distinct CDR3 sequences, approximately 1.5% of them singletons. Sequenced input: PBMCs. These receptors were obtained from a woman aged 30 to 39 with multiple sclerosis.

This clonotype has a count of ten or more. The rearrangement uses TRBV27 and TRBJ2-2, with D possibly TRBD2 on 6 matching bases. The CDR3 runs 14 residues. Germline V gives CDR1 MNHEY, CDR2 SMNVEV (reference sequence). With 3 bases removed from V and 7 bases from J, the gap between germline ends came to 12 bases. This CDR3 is CASSFRRGGGELFF. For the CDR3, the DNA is TGTGCCAGCAGTTTCAGGAGGGGTGGCGGGGAGCTGTTTTTT.

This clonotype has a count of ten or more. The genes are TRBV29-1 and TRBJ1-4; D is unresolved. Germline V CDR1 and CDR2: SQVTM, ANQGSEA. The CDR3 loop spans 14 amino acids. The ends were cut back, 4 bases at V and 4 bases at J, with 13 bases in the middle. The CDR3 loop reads CSVAESRLNEKLFF. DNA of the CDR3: TGCAGCGTTGCAGAATCCAGACTTAATGAAAAACTGTTTTTT.

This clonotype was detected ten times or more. The CDR3 sequence: CASSLASGLNTQYF. In nucleotides, the CDR3 is TGTGCCAGCAGCTTAGCATCTGGGCTAAATACGCAGTATTTT. V and J are TRBV7-2 and TRBJ2-3, with D hard to call. The V end lost 0 bases, the J end lost 7 bases, and 11 bases lay between the germline ends. The CDR3 runs 14 residues. CDR1 is SGHTA, CDR2 FQGNSA, per germline.

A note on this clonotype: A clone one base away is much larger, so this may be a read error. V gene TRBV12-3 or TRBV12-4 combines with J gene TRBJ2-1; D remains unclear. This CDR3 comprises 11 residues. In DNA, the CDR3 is TGTGACAGCACTGGCGGACGTGAGCAGTTCTTC. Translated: CDSTGGREQFF.

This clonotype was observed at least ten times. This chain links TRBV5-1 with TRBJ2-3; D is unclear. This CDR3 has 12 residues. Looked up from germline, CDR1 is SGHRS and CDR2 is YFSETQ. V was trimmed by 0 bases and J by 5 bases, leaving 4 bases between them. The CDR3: CASSLVGDTQYF. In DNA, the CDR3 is TGCGCCAGCAGCTTGGTAGGAGATACGCAGTATTTT.

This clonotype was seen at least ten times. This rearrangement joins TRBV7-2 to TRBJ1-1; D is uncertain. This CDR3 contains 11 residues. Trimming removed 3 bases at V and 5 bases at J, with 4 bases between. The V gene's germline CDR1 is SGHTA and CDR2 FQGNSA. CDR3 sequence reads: CASSFLTEAFF. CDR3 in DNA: TGTGCCAGCAGCTTTTTGACTGAAGCTTTCTTT.

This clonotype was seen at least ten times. The DNA for the CDR3 is TGTGCCAGCAGTTACGACAGGGGAGTGTACACTGAAGCTTTCTTT. Protein product: CASSYDRGVYTEAFF. The chain is built from TRBV6-2 or TRBV6-3 and TRBJ1-1; 8 bases are a match to TRBD1. This CDR3 contains 15 residues. Per the germline V gene, CDR1 is MNHEY and CDR2 is SVGEGT. The V and J ends lost 2 bases and 3 bases, in that order; junction bases with no gene match: 5.

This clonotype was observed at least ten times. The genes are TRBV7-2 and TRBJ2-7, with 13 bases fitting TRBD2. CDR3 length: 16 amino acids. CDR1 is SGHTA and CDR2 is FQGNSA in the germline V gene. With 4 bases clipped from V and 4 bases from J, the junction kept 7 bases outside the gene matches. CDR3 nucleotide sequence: TGTGCCAGCAGCTCCCGGACTAGCGGGGGCAGATACGAGCAGTACTTC. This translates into CASSSRTSGGRYEQYF.

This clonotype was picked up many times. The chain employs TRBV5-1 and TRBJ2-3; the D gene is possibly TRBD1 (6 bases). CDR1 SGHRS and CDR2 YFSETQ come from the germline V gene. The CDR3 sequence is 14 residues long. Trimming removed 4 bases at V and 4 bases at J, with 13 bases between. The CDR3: CASSPGDPSDTQYF. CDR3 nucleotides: TGCGCCAGCAGCCCAGGGGACCCATCAGATACGCAGTATTTT.

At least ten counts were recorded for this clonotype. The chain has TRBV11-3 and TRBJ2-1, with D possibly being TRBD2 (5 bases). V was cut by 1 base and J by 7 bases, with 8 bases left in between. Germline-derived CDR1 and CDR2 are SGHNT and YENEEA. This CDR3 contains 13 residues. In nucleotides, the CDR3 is TGTGCCAGCAGCTTAGGAGCGGAGAATGAGCAGTTCTTC. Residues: CASSLGAENEQFF.

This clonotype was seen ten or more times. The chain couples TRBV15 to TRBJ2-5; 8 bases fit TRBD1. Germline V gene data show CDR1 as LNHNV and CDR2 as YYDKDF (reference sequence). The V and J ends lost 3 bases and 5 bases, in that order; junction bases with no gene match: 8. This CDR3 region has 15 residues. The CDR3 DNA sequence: TGTGCCACCAGCAGGGACGGTTGGACAGGGGAGACCCAGTACTTC. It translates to CATSRDGWTGETQYF.

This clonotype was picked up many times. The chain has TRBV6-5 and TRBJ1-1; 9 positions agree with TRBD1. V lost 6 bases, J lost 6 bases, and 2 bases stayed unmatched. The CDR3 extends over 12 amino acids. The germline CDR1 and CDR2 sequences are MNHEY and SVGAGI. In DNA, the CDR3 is TGTGCCAGCAGGCGGACAGGGGCTGAAGCTTTCTTT. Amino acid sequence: CASRRTGAEAFF.

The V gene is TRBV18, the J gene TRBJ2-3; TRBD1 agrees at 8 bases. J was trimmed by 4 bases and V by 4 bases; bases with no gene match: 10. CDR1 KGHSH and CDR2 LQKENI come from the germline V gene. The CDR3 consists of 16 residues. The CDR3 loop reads CASSRGTGSRADTQYF. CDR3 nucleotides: TGTGCCAGCTCACGCGGGACAGGCTCACGGGCAGATACGCAGTATTTT.

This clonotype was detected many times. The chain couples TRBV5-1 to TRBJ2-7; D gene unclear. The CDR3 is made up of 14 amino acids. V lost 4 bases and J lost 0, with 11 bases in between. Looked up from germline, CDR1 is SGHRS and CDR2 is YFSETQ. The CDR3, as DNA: TGCGCCAGCAGCGCGGACGCTTCCTCCTACGAGCAGTACTTC. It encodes CASSADASSYEQYF.

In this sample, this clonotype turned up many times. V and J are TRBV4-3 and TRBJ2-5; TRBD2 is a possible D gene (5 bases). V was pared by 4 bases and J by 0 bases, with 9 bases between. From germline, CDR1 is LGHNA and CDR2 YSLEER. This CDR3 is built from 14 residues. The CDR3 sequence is CASSPGGNQETQYF. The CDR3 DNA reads TGCGCCAGCAGCCCCGGAGGCAACCAAGAGACCCAGTACTTC.

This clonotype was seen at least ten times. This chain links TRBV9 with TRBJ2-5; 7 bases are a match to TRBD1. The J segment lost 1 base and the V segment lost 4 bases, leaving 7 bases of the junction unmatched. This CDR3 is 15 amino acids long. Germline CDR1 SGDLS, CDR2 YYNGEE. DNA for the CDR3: TGTGCCAGCAGCCCCCACCGGACAGGCCAAGAGACCCAGTACTTC. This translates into CASSPHRTGQETQYF.

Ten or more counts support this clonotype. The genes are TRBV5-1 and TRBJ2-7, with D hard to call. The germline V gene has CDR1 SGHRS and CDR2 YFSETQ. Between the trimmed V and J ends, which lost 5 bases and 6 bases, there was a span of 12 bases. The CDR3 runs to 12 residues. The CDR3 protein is CASRMEWGEQYF. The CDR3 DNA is TGCGCCAGCAGGATGGAGTGGGGCGAGCAGTACTTC.

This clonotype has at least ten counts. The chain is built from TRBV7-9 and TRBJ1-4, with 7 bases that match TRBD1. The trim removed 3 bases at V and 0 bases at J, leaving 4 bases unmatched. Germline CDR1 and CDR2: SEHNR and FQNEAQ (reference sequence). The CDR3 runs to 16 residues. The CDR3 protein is CASSFGQATTNEKLFF. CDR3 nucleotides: TGTGCCAGCAGCTTCGGACAGGCGACAACTAATGAAAAACTGTTTTTT.

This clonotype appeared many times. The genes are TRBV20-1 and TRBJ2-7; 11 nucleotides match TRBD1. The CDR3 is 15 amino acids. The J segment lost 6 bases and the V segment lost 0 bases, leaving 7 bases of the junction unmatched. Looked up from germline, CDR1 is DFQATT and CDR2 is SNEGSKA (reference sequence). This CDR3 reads CSARDGDRGAGEQYF. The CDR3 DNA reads TGCAGTGCTAGAGACGGGGACAGGGGGGCGGGCGAGCAGTACTTC.

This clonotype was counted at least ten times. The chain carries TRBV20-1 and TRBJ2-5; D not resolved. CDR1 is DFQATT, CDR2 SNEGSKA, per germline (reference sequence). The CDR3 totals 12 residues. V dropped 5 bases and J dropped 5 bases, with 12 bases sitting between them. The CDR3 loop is CSAGLLSETQYF. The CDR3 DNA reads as TGCAGTGCTGGGCTTCTCAGTGAGACCCAGTACTTC.

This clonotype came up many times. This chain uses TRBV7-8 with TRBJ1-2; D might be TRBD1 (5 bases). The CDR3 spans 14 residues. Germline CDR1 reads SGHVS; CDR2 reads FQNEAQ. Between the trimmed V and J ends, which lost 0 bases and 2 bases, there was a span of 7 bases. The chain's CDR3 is CASSLAGGNYGYTF. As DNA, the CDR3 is TGTGCCAGCAGCTTAGCGGGGGGGAACTATGGCTACACCTTC.

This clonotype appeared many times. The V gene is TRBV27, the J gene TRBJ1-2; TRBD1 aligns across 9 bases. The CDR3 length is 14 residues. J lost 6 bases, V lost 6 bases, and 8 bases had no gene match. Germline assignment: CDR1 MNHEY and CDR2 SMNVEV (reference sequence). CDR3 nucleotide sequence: TGTGCCAGCAGCTCTGGGACAGGGTTCCATGGCTACACCTTC. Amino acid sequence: CASSSGTGFHGYTF.

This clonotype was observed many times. DNA of the CDR3: TGTGCCAGCAGCCAGCTTGACAGGGTCACTGAAGCTTTCTTT. Translating it yields CASSQLDRVTEAFF. This sequence joins TRBV3-1 and TRBJ1-1; TRBD1 agrees at 7 bases. Trimming cost V 3 bases and J 4 bases; bases outside gene matches: 5. Per germline, CDR1 LGHDT and CDR2 YNNKEL (reference sequence). The CDR3 loop spans 14 amino acids.

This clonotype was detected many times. This CDR3 reads CASSRQGSAGYTF. The CDR3 DNA reads TGTGCCAGCAGCCGACAGGGGTCGGCTGGCTACACCTTC. The chain links TRBV12-3 or TRBV12-4 to TRBJ1-2, with 8 nucleotides matching TRBD1. The CDR3 consists of 13 residues. V lost 6 bases to trimming and J lost 7 bases; unmatched junction nucleotides: 7.

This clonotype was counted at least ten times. The CDR3 DNA follows: TGTGCCAGCAGTACCCGTCGGAGGGGGATGATTGAAACTGAAGCTTTCTTT. It is translated as CASSTRRRGMIETEAFF. This chain links TRBV6-5 with TRBJ1-1, with D possibly being TRBD1 (6 bases). The CDR3 covers 17 residues. The V end was cut by 5 bases, the J end by 5 bases, with 24 bases between. The V gene's germline CDR1 is MNHEY and CDR2 SVGAGI.

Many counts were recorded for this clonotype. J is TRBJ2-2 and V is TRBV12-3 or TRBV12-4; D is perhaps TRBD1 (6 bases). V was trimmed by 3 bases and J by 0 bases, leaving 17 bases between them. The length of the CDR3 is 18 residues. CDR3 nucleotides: TGTGCCAGCAGTTTCGACCCCTTGGGGGCCCCGAACACCGGGGAGCTGTTTTTT. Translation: CASSFDPLGAPNTGELFF.

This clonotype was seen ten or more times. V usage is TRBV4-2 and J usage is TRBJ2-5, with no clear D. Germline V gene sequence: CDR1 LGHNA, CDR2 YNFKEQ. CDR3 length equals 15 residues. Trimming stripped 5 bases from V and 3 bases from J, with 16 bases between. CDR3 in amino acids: CASSVQRAVEETQYF. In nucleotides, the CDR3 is TGTGCCAGCAGCGTACAAAGGGCCGTGGAAGAGACCCAGTACTTC.

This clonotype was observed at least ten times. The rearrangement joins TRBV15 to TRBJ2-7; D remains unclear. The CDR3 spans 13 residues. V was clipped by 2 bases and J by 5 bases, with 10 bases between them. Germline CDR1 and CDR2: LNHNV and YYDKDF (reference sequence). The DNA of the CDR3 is TGTGCCACCAGCAGATCGCTCGACCACGAGCAGTACTTC. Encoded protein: CATSRSLDHEQYF.